These T cell receptor beta chains were read from a single sample in a study of blood T cell repertoires in COVID-19. TCRdb's copy holds only in-frame clones and misses some; the assay was immunoSEQ multiplex PCR. Altogether about 250,000 clones are present, roughly 88% being singletons, with the ten largest covering 2.5% to 3.5%. Specimen: PBMCs or T cells enriched from blood (not recorded which). These receptors originate from a woman between 40 and 50 years old who had been exposed to COVID-19. Each CDR3 is given without its conserved first and last residue.

v_gene: TRBV5-1; CDR3aa: ASSFLGLGSGNTIY
v_gene: TRBV20-1; CDR3aa: SAFQGQPQH
v_gene: TRBV2; CDR3aa: ASRRLTGFNQPQH
v_gene: TRBV7-8; CDR3aa: ASSLYGTGETQY
v_gene: TRBV5-1; CDR3aa: ASKLGLSSDTQY
v_gene: TRBV4-3; CDR3aa: ASSQDFPSFATNEKLF
v_gene: TRBV2; CDR3aa: ASRGEVGAF
v_gene: TRBV12-3/TRBV12-4; CDR3aa: ASSTDQETQY
v_gene: TRBV4-1; CDR3aa: ASSQEDSDLGEQY
v_gene: TRBV7-2; CDR3aa: ASSSSGVYNEQF
v_gene: TRBV7-9; CDR3aa: ASSFDLRIGYT
v_gene: TRBV5-4; CDR3aa: ASSHGTSGGRDIQY
v_gene: TRBV7-9; CDR3aa: ASSLTEGSYGYT
v_gene: TRBV27; CDR3aa: ASSPFWQGTTEAF
v_gene: TRBV19; CDR3aa: ASSDRGRIDTQY
v_gene: TRBV12-5; CDR3aa: ASALDRTNIQY
v_gene: TRBV5-5; CDR3aa: ASYLGGPTQY